A selection of T cell receptor beta chains follows, all from one sample in a study of T cell changes during pregnancy in multiple sclerosis. The data were produced by immunoSEQ multiplex PCR, yet TCRdb's version contains in-frame clones alone and is incomplete. In the table there are about 14,000 clones, approximately 91% of which are singletons. The sequences come from CD8+ T cells from peripheral blood mononuclear cells, collected in the first trimester of pregnancy. Source of these receptors: a female donor with multiple sclerosis, enrolled in a pregnancy study. The CDR3 runs from the conserved cysteine through the conserved F or W. A D gene is named only where the DNA matches it firmly.

TGTGCCAGCTCACCTACGACAGGAGGTCGTAATGGCTACACCTTC | CASSPTTGGRNGYTF | TRBV18 | - | TRBJ1-2
TGTGCCAGCAGTGAAGAACAGGGAAACTCCTACGAGCAGTACTTC | CASSEEQGNSYEQYF | TRBV6-1 | - | TRBJ2-7
TGTGCCAGCAGCCCCCAGGGATCCACTGAAGCTTTCTTT | CASSPQGSTEAFF | TRBV9 | - | TRBJ1-1
TGTGCCAGCAGGGGAGGGCCCACTGAAGCTTTCTTT | CASRGGPTEAFF | TRBV6-5 | - | TRBJ1-1
TGCAGCGTTGACACGGGACAGGGAAACGAGCAGTACTTC | CSVDTGQGNEQYF | TRBV29-1 | TRBD1 | TRBJ2-7
TGCGCCAGCAGCCAAGGGGACAGGCCAGCATACGAGCAGTACTTC | CASSQGDRPAYEQYF | TRBV4-3 | TRBD1 | TRBJ2-7
TGTGCTAGTGGTTTGGGGCTAGACCCGTACAATGAGCAGTTCTTC | CASGLGLDPYNEQFF | TRBV12-5 | - | TRBJ2-1
TGTGCCAGCAGTTTTCGGGGTGACGGAGGGGACCAGTACTTC | CASSFRGDGGDQYF | TRBV27 | - | TRBJ2-5
TGTGCCAGCAGTCCGTACGGCGGGAGCTACGAGCAGTACTTC | CASSPYGGSYEQYF | TRBV28 | TRBD2 | TRBJ2-7
TGCGCCAGCAGGGGGGGCTACAATGAGCAGTTCTTC | CASRGGYNEQFF | TRBV10-2 | - | TRBJ2-1
TGTGCCAGTAGTTACGACCAGGGCTACGAGCAGTACTTC | CASSYDQGYEQYF | TRBV19 | - | TRBJ2-7
TGTGCCAGCTCCCCTAGGACAGGTACGAACACTGAAGCTTTCTTT | CASSPRTGTNTEAFF | TRBV18 | TRBD1 | TRBJ1-1